This T cell receptor (beta chain) was captured by sequencing in a study of blood T cell repertoires in COVID-19. The overall study: COVID-19 samples, acute and convalescent, were from the United States, Italy and Spain. Sources were T cells, B-cell-depleted T cells, or PBMCs; the material itself was cDNA or gDNA.

In the source study's methods: Reference gene primer amplification gave estimated nucleated cell counts. The data were produced by immunoSEQ multiplex PCR, yet TCRdb's version contains in-frame clones alone and is incomplete. Clone size and the V and J calls come from that table; the DNA yielded D and trimming. The sample shows almost 50,000 clones, about 83% of them seen only once. Between the trimmed V and J ends, which lost 6 bases and 4 bases, there was a span of 12 bases. The CDR3 is 13 amino acids. The V gene's germline CDR1 is MNHEY and CDR2 SVGAGI. The sample comprised peripheral blood. V usage is TRBV6-5 and J usage is TRBJ1-2; the D gene is possibly TRBD1 (6 bases). The clonotype was recovered from a man aged 45 to 65 with acute or convalescent COVID-19. Here the CDR3 DNA reads TGTGCCAGCAGGGATGGGACAATCTATGGCTACACCTTC. It yields the protein CASRDGTIYGYTF.